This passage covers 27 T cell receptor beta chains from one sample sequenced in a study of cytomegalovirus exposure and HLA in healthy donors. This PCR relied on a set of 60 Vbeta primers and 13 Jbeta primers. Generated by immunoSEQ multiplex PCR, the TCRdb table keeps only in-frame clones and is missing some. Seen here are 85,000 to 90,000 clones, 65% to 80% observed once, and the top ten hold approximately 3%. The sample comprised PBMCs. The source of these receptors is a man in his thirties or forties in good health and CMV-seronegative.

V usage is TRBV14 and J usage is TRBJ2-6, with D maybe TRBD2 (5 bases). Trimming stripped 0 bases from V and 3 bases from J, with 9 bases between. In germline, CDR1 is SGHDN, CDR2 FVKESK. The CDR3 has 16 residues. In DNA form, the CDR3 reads TGTGCCAGCAGCCAAGATCCCGGGGTTGGGGCCAACGTCCTGACTTTC. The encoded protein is CASSQDPGVGANVLTF. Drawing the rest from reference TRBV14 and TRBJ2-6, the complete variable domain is EAGVTQFPSHSVIEKGQTVTLRCDPISGHDNLYWYRRVMGKEIKFLLHFVKESKQDESGMPNNRFLAERTGGTYSTLKVQPAELEDSGVYFCASSQDPGVGANVLTFGAGSRLTVL.

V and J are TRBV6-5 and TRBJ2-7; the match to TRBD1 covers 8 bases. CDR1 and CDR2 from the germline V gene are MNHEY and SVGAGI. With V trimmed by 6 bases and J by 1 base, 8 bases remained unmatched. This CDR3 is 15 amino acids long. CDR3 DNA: TGTGCCAGCAGCCGAGCCAGGACAGGGTCCTACGAGCAGTACTTC. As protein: CASSRARTGSYEQYF.

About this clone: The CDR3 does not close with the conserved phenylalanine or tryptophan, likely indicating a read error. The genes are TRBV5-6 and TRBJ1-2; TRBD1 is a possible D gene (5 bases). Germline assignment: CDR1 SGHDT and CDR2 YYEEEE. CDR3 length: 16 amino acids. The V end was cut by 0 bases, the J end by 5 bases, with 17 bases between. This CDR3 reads CASSLDVGVEVYGYTV. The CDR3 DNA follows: TGTGCCAGCAGCTTGGATGTAGGGGTTGAGGTATATGGCTACACCGTC.

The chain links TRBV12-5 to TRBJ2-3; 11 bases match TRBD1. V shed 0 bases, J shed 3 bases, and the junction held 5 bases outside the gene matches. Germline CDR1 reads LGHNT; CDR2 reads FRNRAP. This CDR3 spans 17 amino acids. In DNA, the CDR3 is TGTGCTAGTGGTTTGGTCGGACAGGGGGCAGGAACAGATACGCAGTATTTT. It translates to CASGLVGQGAGTDTQYF.

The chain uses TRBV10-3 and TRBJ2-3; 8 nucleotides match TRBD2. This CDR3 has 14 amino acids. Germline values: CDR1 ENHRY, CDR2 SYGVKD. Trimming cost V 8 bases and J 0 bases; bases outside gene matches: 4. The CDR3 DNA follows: TGTGCCATCCTTAGCGGGGTTAGCACAGATACGCAGTATTTT. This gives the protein CAILSGVSTDTQYF.

The CDR3: CASSFSTGRADTQYF. The CDR3, as DNA: TGTGCCAGCAGCTTTTCGACAGGGCGCGCAGATACGCAGTATTTT. The chain has TRBV7-6 and TRBJ2-3, with 7 bases that match TRBD1. Per germline, CDR1 SGHVS and CDR2 FNYEAQ. The length of the CDR3 is 15 residues. Losses at the gene ends were 3 bases for V and 4 bases for J; bases not matched to a gene: 7.

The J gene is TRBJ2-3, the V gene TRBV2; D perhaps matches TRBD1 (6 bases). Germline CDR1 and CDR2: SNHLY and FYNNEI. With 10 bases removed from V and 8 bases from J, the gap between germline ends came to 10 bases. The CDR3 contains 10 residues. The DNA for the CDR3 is TGTGCCATTGGACAGCTTACGCAGTATTTT. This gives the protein CAIGQLTQYF.

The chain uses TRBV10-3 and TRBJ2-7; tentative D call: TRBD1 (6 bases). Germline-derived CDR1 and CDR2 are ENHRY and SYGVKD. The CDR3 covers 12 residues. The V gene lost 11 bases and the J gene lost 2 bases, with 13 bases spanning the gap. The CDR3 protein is CAAGDGTYEQYF. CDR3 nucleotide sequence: TGTGCCGCAGGGGACGGGACCTACGAGCAGTACTTC.

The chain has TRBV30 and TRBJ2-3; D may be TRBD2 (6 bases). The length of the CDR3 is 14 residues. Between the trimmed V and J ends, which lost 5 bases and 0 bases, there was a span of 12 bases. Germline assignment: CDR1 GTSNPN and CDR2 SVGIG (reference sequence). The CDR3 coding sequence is TGTGCCTGGTCTGGACTATCTAGCACAGATACGCAGTATTTT. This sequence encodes CAWSGLSSTDTQYF.

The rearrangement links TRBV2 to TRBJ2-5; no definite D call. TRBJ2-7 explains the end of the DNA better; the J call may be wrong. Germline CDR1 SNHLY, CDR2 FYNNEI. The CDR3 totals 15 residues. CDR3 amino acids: CASSELGWQSNEQYF. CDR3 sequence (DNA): TGTGCCAGCAGTGAACTGGGCTGGCAGAGTAACGAGCAGTACTTC.

The CDR3 bases are TGTGCCAGGGGGGGACAGGCCTATAATTCACCCCTCCACTTT. Translated: CARGGQAYNSPLHF. The chain recombines TRBV2 with TRBJ1-6, with 8 bases aligning to TRBD1. The length of the CDR3 is 14 residues. J lost 2 bases, V lost 9 bases, and 3 bases had no gene match. Germline V lookup: CDR1 SNHLY, CDR2 FYNNEI.

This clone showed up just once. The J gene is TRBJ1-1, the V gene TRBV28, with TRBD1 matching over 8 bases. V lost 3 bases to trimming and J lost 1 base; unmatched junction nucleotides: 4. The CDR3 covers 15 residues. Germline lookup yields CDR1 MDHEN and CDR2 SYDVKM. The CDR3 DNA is TGTGCCAGCAGTTTCCCCGGACAGGGGAACACTGAAGCTTTCTTT. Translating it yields CASSFPGQGNTEAFF.

The CDR3 loop reads CASSPRVEQPQHF. CDR3 nucleotide sequence: TGTGCCAGCTCACCCCGCGTGGAGCAGCCCCAGCATTTT. The gene calls are TRBV18 and TRBJ1-5; D is ambiguous. CDR3 length: 13 residues. Germline V gene data show CDR1 as KGHSH and CDR2 as LQKENI. V was shortened by 3 bases and J by 7 bases, with 10 bases between the two germline ends.

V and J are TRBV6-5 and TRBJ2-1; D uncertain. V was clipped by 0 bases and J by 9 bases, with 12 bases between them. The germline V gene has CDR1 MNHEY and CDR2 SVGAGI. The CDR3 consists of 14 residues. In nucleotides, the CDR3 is TGTGCCAGCAGTTACTCGGTGTGGGCCACTGAGCAGTTCTTC. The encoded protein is CASSYSVWATEQFF.

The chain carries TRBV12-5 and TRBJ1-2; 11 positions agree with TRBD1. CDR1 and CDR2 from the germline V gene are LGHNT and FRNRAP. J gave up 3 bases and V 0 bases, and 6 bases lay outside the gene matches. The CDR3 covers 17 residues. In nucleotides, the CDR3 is TGTGCTAGTGGTTTGGTACCTCGGACAGGGGGCGACTATGGCTACACCTTC. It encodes CASGLVPRTGGDYGYTF.

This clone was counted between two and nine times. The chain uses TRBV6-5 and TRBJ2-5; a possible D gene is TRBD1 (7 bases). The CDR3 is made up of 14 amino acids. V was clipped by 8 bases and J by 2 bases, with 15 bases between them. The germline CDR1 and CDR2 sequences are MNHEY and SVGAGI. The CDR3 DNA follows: TGTGCCAGCCATAAGACAGGGAGGCAAGAGACCCAGTACTTC. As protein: CASHKTGRQETQYF.

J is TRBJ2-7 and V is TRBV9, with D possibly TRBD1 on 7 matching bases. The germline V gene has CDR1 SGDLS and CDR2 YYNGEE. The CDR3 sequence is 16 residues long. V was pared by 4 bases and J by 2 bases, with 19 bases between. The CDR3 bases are TGTGCCAGCAGCCCTCAGGAGGGGGCATATGCCTACGAGCAGTACTTC. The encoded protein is CASSPQEGAYAYEQYF.

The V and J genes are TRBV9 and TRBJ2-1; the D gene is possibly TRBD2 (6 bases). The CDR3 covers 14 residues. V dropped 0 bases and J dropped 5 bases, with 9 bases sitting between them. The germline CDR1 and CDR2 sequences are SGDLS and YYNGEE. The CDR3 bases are TGTGCCAGCAGCGTAGATGCGGGGCACAATGAGCAGTTCTTC. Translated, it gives CASSVDAGHNEQFF. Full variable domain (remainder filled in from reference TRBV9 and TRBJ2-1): DSGVTQTPKHLITATGQRVTLRCSPRSGDLSVYWYQQSLDQGLQFLIQYYNGEERAKGNILERFSAQQFPDLHSELNLSSLELGDSALYFCASSVDAGHNEQFFGPGTRLTVL.

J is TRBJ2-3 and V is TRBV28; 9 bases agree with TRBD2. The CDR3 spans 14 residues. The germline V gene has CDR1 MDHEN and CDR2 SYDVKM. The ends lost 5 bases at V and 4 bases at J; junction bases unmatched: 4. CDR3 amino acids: CASSPGLAPDTQYF. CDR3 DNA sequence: TGTGCCAGCAGTCCCGGACTAGCGCCAGATACGCAGTATTTT. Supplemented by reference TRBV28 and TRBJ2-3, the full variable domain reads DVKVTQSSRYLVKRTGEKVFLECVQDMDHENMFWYRQDPGLGLRLIYFSYDVKMKEKGDIPEGYSVSREKKERFSLILESASTNQTSMYLCASSPGLAPDTQYFGPGTRLTVL.

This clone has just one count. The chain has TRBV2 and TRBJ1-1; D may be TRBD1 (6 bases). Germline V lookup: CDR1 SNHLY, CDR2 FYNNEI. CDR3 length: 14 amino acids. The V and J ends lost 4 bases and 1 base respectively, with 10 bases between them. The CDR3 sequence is CASSVDRSNTEAFF. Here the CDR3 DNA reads TGTGCCAGCAGTGTCGACAGGTCGAACACTGAAGCTTTCTTT.

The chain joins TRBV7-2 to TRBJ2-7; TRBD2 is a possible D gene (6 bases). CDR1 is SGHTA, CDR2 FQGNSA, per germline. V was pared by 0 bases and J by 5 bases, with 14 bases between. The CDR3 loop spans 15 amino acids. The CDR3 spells CASSLAGPRRDEQYF. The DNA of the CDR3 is TGTGCCAGCAGCTTAGCGGGCCCAAGGAGGGACGAGCAGTACTTC.

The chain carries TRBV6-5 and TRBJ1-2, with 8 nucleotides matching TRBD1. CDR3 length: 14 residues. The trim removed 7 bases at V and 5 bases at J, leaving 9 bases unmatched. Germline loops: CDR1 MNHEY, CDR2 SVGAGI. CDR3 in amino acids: CASTGGYRGYGYTF. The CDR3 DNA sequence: TGTGCCAGCACTGGGGGCTACAGGGGGTATGGCTACACCTTC.

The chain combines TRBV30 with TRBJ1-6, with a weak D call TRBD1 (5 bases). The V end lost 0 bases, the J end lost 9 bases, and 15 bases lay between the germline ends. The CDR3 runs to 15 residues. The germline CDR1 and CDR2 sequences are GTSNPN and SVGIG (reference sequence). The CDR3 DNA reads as TGTGCCTGGAGTGTATTGGGGGGTTCGAGTTCACCCCTCCACTTT. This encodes CAWSVLGGSSSPLHF.

The CDR3 sequence: CASSPRVTGGNQPQHF. For the CDR3, the DNA is TGTGCCAGCTCACCACGGGTAACGGGAGGAAATCAGCCCCAGCATTTT. The rearrangement joins TRBV18 to TRBJ1-5; no clear D. The CDR3 extends over 16 amino acids. V lost 1 base, J lost 4 bases, and 14 bases lay in between. Germline CDR1 is KGHSH and CDR2 is LQKENI.

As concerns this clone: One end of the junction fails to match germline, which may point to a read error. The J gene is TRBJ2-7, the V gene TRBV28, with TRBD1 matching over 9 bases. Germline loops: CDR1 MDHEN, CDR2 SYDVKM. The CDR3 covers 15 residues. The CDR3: CASSLRRRTGVIFDF. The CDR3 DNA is TGTGCCAGCAGTTTACGCAGACGGACAGGGGTCATCTTTGACTTC.

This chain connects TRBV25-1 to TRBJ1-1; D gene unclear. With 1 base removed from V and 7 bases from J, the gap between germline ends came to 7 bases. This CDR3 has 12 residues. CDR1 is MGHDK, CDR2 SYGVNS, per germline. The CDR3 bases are TGTGCCAGCAGTGAATCACAGCATGAAGCTTTCTTT. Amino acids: CASSESQHEAFF.

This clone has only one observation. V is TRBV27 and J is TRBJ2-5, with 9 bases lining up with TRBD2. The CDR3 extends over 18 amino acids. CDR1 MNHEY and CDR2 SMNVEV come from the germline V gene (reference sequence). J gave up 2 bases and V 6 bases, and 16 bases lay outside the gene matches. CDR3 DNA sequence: TGTGCCAGCAGCCTATATTTCCCGAGCGGGGGGCTTCAAGAGACCCAGTACTTC. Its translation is CASSLYFPSGGLQETQYF.